The T cell receptor (beta chain) under discussion was sequenced for a study of post-analysis software for immune sequencing data. Study at large: The disease courses covered relapsing-remitting, secondary progressive and progressive-relapsing multiple sclerosis. General study findings and limits: In patients, TRBV5-6, TRBV5-1 and TRBV20-1 belonged to roughly 5 TRBV segments found more frequently than in controls. Compared with controls, patients showed significantly lower normalized Chao1 diversity.

Notes on this clonotype: The antigen is unknown.

Germline assignment: CDR1 MGHRA and CDR2 YSYEKL. The CDR3 is made up of 17 amino acids. The TCR beta cDNA libraries carried unique molecular identifiers. TCRdb analysed the PCR reads with MiXCR anew, one entry per CDR3 protein. The table shows 600,000 to 700,000 distinct CDR3 sequences, with 55% to 60% occurring only once. The J gene is TRBJ2-5, the V gene TRBV4-1, with 7 positions matching TRBD1. The DNA end favors TRBJ2-7, so the J call may be wrong. The TCR sequence derives from a girl aged 2-15 years with multiple sclerosis. The sequenced sample consisted of blood. The DNA of the CDR3 is TGCGCCAGCAGCCAAGTTGCAGGGACAGATTCTTTCTACGAGCAGTACTTC. Translation: CASSQVAGTDSFYEQYF.